This is a list of T cell receptor beta chains from one sample in a study of CD8 T cells in ankylosing spondylitis. TCRdb itself ran the 5' RACE reads through MiXCR, one entry per CDR3 protein. The sample records roughly 440,000 distinct CDR3 sequences, 15% to 20% being singletons. Input material: blood, either unsorted or a sorted T cell fraction (not recorded which). These TCRs come from a male donor with ankylosing spondylitis. Both conserved end residues are part of each CDR3. A D gene is named only where the DNA matches it firmly. Some rows have no size entry. The others give once, few or many, or a class for an expanded clone.

v_gene	abundance	len	j_gene	d_gene	CDR3aa	CDR3nt
TRBV12-3/TRBV12-4	many	15	TRBJ2-1	TRBD1	CASSSKGQGANEQFF	TGTGCCAGCAGTTCAAAGGGACAGGGGGCCAATGAGCAGTTCTTC
TRBV5-6	many	11	TRBJ1-1	NA	CASSIRQAAFF	TGTGCCAGCAGCATCCGGCAAGCGGCTTTCTTT
TRBV5-1	many	14	TRBJ2-5	NA	CASSLSGQQETQYF	TGCGCCAGCAGCTTGTCGGGCCAACAAGAGACCCAGTACTTC
TRBV29-1	NA	16	TRBJ2-1	TRBD2	CSVVFEPGGGGSEQFF	TGCAGCGTTGTGTTTGAACCGGGAGGCGGTGGGAGTGAGCAGTTCTTC
TRBV25-1	few	19	TRBJ2-1	TRBD2	CASSDMRLAGVRSYNEQFF	TGTGCCAGCAGTGATATGCGACTAGCGGGAGTTAGGTCCTACAATGAGCAGTTCTTC
TRBV5-4	NA	15	TRBJ1-1	NA	CASSLVAGMNTEAFF	TGTGCCAGCAGCTTGGTGGCCGGGATGAACACTGAAGCTTTCTTT
TRBV6-5	NA	11	TRBJ2-3	NA	CASRQGDTQYF	TGTGCCAGCAGACAAGGGGATACGCAGTATTTT
TRBV7-2	NA	16	TRBJ2-3	TRBD2	CASSTRTSGRTDTQYF	TGTGCCAGCAGCACAAGGACTAGCGGGAGGACAGATACGCAGTATTTT
TRBV7-3	NA	13	TRBJ2-1	NA	CASSLNGNNEQFF	TGTGCCAGCAGCTTAAACGGTAACAATGAGCAGTTCTTC
TRBV4-1	NA	16	TRBJ2-2	NA	CASSPDPGGLTGELFF	TGCGCCAGCAGCCCAGATCCCGGGGGGCTCACCGGGGAGCTGTTTTTT
TRBV27	NA	15	TRBJ1-1	NA	CASSPRPQGPTEAFF	TGTGCCAGCAGTCCTCGCCCACAGGGACCCACTGAAGCTTTCTTT
TRBV5-6	NA	16	TRBJ2-1	TRBD2	CASSRELAGAKREQFF	TGTGCCAGCAGCCGGGAACTAGCGGGAGCCAAACGTGAGCAGTTCTTC
TRBV5-1	NA	15	TRBJ2-7	TRBD1	CASNRGTGNYYEQYF	TGCGCCAGCAATCGCGGGACAGGGAATTACTACGAGCAGTACTTC
TRBV10-2	few	12	TRBJ1-2	NA	CASSEQGYGYTF	TGCGCCAGCAGTGAGCAGGGGTATGGCTACACCTTC
TRBV5-1	few	14	TRBJ1-4	NA	CASSQLATNEKLFF	TGCGCCAGCAGCCAACTCGCAACTAATGAAAAACTGTTTTTT
TRBV11-2	NA	12	TRBJ1-2	NA	CASSPRDGGYTF	TGTGCCAGCAGCCCAAGGGACGGTGGCTACACCTTC
TRBV11-2	NA	16	TRBJ2-1	TRBD2	CASSARLASSYNEQFF	TGTGCCAGCAGCGCCCGACTAGCGAGTTCCTACAATGAGCAGTTCTTC
TRBV6-1	NA	15	TRBJ2-6	NA	CASSRGYSGANVLTF	TGTGCCAGCAGTCGGGGGTACTCTGGGGCCAACGTCCTGACTTTC
TRBV6-2/TRBV6-3	NA	13	TRBJ1-1	NA	CASLLQVNTEAFF	TGTGCCAGTCTGCTACAGGTGAACACTGAAGCTTTCTTT
TRBV11-3	many	13	TRBJ2-1	NA	CASSLGLYNEQFF	TGTGCCAGCAGCTTAGGACTCTACAATGAGCAGTTCTTC
TRBV3-1	few	15	TRBJ2-7	TRBD2	CASSQFSGRAAEQYF	TGTGCCAGCAGCCAATTTAGCGGGAGGGCCGCCGAGCAGTACTTC
TRBV6-2/TRBV6-3	NA	14	TRBJ2-7	TRBD2	CASSIAGSPYEQYF	TGTGCCAGCAGCATAGCGGGATCCCCCTACGAGCAGTACTTC
TRBV4-3	many	18	TRBJ2-2	NA	CASSQDPPLQTGAGELFF	TGCGCCAGCAGCCAAGATCCCCCCTTACAGACTGGGGCCGGGGAGCTGTTTTTT
TRBV12-3/TRBV12-4	few	13	TRBJ2-1	TRBD2	CASSRDYYNEQLF	TGTGCCAGCAGTCGGGACTACTACAATGAGCAGCTCTTC
TRBV12-3/TRBV12-4	NA	13	TRBJ2-3	NA	CASSGASTDTQYF	TGTGCCAGCAGTGGGGCGAGCACAGATACGCAGTATTTT
TRBV19	NA	16	TRBJ2-3	NA	CASSVPGGPMGDTQYF	TGTGCCAGTAGTGTACCTGGCGGTCCCATGGGGGATACGCAGTATTTT
TRBV3-1	few	16	TRBJ2-1	TRBD2	CASSQYSGGASHEQFF	TGTGCCAGCAGCCAATATAGCGGGGGGGCCTCCCATGAGCAGTTCTTC
TRBV12-3/TRBV12-4	few	17	TRBJ1-1	TRBD1	CASSFTRGALGDTEAFF	TGTGCCAGCAGTTTTACCAGGGGGGCCCTCGGGGACACTGAAGCTTTCTTT
TRBV11-3	few	13	TRBJ2-3	TRBD2	CASQLAGPDTQYF	TGTGCCAGCCAACTAGCGGGGCCAGATACGCAGTATTTT
TRBV18	NA	17	TRBJ1-1	NA	CASSPPGGLVRNTEAFF	TGTGCCAGCTCACCACCGGGTGGCTTGGTAAGGAACACTGAAGCTTTCTTT
TRBV20-1	many	14	TRBJ1-1	NA	CSALPQVMNTEAFF	TGCAGTGCTCTACCCCAGGTAATGAACACTGAAGCTTTCTTT
TRBV12-3/TRBV12-4	many	16	TRBJ2-5	NA	CASSLSQSGYGETQYF	TGTGCCAGCAGTTTGTCCCAGAGTGGGTATGGGGAGACCCAGTACTTC
TRBV10-3	NA	13	TRBJ1-2	NA	CAISDRSGNGYTF	TGTGCCATCAGTGACAGGAGTGGTAATGGCTACACCTTC
TRBV20-1	NA	15	TRBJ1-2	NA	CSARPSPTVGYGYTF	TGCAGTGCTAGACCGTCTCCCACAGTGGGCTATGGCTACACCTTC
TRBV12-3/TRBV12-4	NA	14	TRBJ1-5	NA	CASTTQGTLQPQHF	TGTGCCAGCACGACGCAGGGGACGCTTCAGCCCCAGCATTTT
TRBV20-1	NA	14	TRBJ2-2	NA	CSARDPSGPGELFF	TGCAGTGCTAGAGATCCCAGCGGCCCCGGGGAGCTGTTTTTT
TRBV15	many	18	TRBJ1-5	NA	CATSRGSGGASLNQPQHF	TGTGCCACCAGCAGAGGGTCGGGGGGCGCAAGTCTTAATCAGCCCCAGCATTTT
TRBV9	few	16	TRBJ2-4	NA	CASSVGSGAGKNIQYF	TGTGCCAGCAGCGTAGGGTCGGGGGCTGGCAAAAACATTCAGTACTTC
TRBV6-2/TRBV6-3	NA	15	TRBJ1-5	NA	CASSPASQSNQPQHF	TGTGCCAGCAGCCCCGCCTCTCAGAGCAATCAGCCCCAGCATTTT
TRBV28	few	20	TRBJ1-5	NA	CASSFTPTGAKVHSNQPQHF	TGTGCCAGCAGCTTTACCCCGACGGGGGCCAAGGTCCATAGCAATCAGCCCCAGCATTTT
TRBV25-1	once	14	TRBJ1-1	NA	CASSEVQTNTEAFF	TGTGCCAGCAGTGAGGTACAGACTAACACTGAAGCTTTCTTT
TRBV5-1	few	14	TRBJ1-2	NA	CASSLGQTTYGYTF	TGCGCCAGCAGCTTGGGGCAGACTACCTATGGCTACACCTTC
TRBV6-2/TRBV6-3	few	12	TRBJ1-1	NA	CASSYVGTEAFF	TGTGCCAGCAGTTACGTTGGAACTGAAGCTTTCTTT
TRBV5-5	NA	16	TRBJ1-3	NA	CASSDGPNRAGNTIYF	TGTGCCAGCAGCGACGGGCCCAACCGGGCTGGAAACACCATATATTTT
TRBV6-5	NA	16	TRBJ1-1	NA	CASSYRGKGLNTEASF	TGTGCCAGCAGTTACAGGGGTAAGGGGCTGAACACTGAAGCTTCCTTT
TRBV3-1	NA	14	TRBJ1-4	TRBD1	CASSRQGTSEKLFF	TGTGCCAGCAGCCGACAGGGTACGAGTGAAAAACTGTTTTTT
TRBV28	few	16	TRBJ2-4	NA	CASSFVDGLAKNIQYF	TGTGCCAGCAGTTTCGTCGACGGGTTAGCCAAAAACATTCAGTACTTC
TRBV6-5	few	15	TRBJ1-1	NA	CASSYSIRSNTEAFF	TGTGCCAGCAGTTACTCGATCAGGTCTAACACTGAAGCTTTCTTT
TRBV7-9	NA	15	TRBJ1-6	NA	CASSLNYGPGESLHF	TGTGCCAGCAGCTTAAATTACGGACCCGGGGAGTCCCTCCACTTT
TRBV29-1	many	13	TRBJ1-2	NA	CSVGSEGLGGYTF	TGCAGCGTTGGGTCAGAGGGGTTGGGTGGCTACACCTTC
TRBV5-1	NA	15	TRBJ1-1	NA	CASSLAGGVDTEAFF	TGCGCCAGCAGCTTGGCTGGGGGCGTGGACACTGAAGCTTTCTTT